This TCR beta chain was captured by sequencing in a study of T cells expressing NK-cell markers. Study-level information: TCR beta repertoires came from sorted CD3+CD56+NKG2C+, CD3+CD56+NKG2C- and CD3+CD56-NKG2C+ T cells. Study results and caveats: As a fraction of CD8+ T cells, dominant NKG2C+ clonotypes reached about 1.0-7.5% in six donors. In four donors, these clonotypes also led the CD3+CD56-NKG2C+ fraction.

The V gene's germline CDR1 is KGHDR and CDR2 SFDVKD. CDR3 size: 12 residues. TCRdb reprocessed the 5' RACE reads and reports one entry per CDR3 protein, with no DNA. The sample has hundreds of thousands of distinct CDR3 sequences. On this clonotype: What it binds is unknown.

The specimen was blood T cells: a sorted CD56 or NKG2C T cell subset, CD4+ or CD8+ T cells, or bulk PBMC T cells (not recorded which). The chain links TRBV24-1 to TRBJ2-2; TCRdb names TRBD1, which stays unverified in the absence of DNA. The TCR sequence derives from a young man in good health. This chain's CDR3 is CATKTVAGELFF.